The T cell receptor (beta chain) under discussion was sequenced for a study of shared clonotypes between healthy human individuals. Study overall: Donor ages ranged 18 to 49 years: a couple of women, a few men. General study findings and limits: Naive subsets usually exceeded memory subsets in estimated richness. The authors sampled blood alone, and tissue repertoires likely differ.

To note about this clone: Its antigen remains unknown.

Clones were read by immunoSEQ multiplex PCR, and TCRdb kept only the in-frame ones, dropping some. The sample lists some 2,400,000 clones, approximately 94% occurring once. The CDR3 covers 14 residues. V lost 7 bases and J 0 bases, leaving 14 bases between the germline ends. Germline V lookup: CDR1 SQVTM, CDR2 ANQGSEA. The chain combines TRBV29-1 with TRBJ2-3; D is perhaps TRBD2 (5 bases). The specimen sequenced was naive CD4+ T cells sorted from blood. Regarding subset: CD45RA+ positively selected. This TCR was sampled from a man between 18 and 29 years old in good health. CDR3 amino acids: CSADEGTSTDTQYF. DNA for the CDR3: TGCAGCGCCGACGAGGGCACTAGCACAGATACGCAGTATTTT.